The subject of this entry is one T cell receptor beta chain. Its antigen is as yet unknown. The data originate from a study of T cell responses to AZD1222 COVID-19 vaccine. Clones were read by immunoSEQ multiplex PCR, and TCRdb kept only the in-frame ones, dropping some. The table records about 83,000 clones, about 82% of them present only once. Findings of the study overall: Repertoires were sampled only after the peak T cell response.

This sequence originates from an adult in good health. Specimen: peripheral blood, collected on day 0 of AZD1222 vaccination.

DNA of the CDR3: TGTGCCAGCAGTTACGCAGAGGAACTGACCCAGTACTTC. This codes for CASSYAEELTQYF. V gene TRBV6-6 combines with J gene TRBJ2-5; D unresolved. CDR3 length: 13 amino acids. The germline gives CDR1 MNHNY, CDR2 SVGAGI (reference sequence). Between the trimmed V and J ends, which lost 2 bases and 7 bases, there was a span of 11 bases.